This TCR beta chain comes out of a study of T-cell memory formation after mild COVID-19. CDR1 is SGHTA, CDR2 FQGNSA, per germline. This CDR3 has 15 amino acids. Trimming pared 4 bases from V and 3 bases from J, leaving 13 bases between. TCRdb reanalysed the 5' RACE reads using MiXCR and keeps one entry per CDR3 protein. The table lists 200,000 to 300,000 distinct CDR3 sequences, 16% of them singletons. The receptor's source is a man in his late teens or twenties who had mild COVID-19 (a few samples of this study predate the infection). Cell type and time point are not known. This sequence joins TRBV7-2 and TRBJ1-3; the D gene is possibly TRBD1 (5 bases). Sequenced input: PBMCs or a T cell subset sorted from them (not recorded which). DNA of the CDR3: TGTGCCAGCAGCTCCGACAGAGTGGTTGGAAACACCATATATTTT. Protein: CASSSDRVVGNTIYF.